This T cell receptor beta chain was documented in a study of blood T cell repertoires in COVID-19. Turning to the study itself: Samples came from the United States, Italy and Spain, spanning acute and convalescent COVID-19.

Using immunoSEQ multiplex PCR, the repertoire was profiled, and TCRdb retains in-frame clones only, with some absent. This table holds 65,000 to 90,000 clones, 70% to 85% found once. This TCR derives from a woman aged 60-75 years with acute or convalescent COVID-19. The sequencing sample was made of peripheral blood.

This CDR3 is CSVVGRVGDTQYF. In DNA, the CDR3 is TGCAGCGTTGTTGGCAGGGTAGGGGATACGCAGTATTTT. The chain carries TRBV29-1 and TRBJ2-3; tentatively, D is TRBD1 (5 bases). V was trimmed by 4 bases and J by 6 bases, leaving 14 bases between them. The CDR3 runs 13 residues. Per the germline V gene, CDR1 is SQVTM and CDR2 is ANQGSEA.